Sequencing of this TCR beta chain was carried out in a study of identical twins. General observations from the study: Zero-insertion analyses were open to partial confounding by invariant MAIT and iNKT cells.

A few counts support this clonotype. Its antigen is undetermined. The CDR3 is 14 residues long. Between the trimmed V and J ends, which lost 5 bases and 8 bases, there was a span of 17 bases. Looked up from germline, CDR1 is SGHRS and CDR2 is YFSETQ. A universal primer site arose from template switching, and cDNA bore unique molecular identifiers. TCRdb re-called the 5' RACE reads through MiXCR, storing one row per CDR3 protein. This sample has under 900,000 distinct CDR3 sequences, with roughly 18% found just once. The same sample was also studied in work on T cells expressing NK-cell markers. This second report adds: The sequencing cohort of eight donors included seven HCMV-seropositive individuals and one seronegative individual. In several experiments, sorting was restricted to alpha-beta TCR T cells by an anti-gamma-delta TCR antibody.

The sequence derives from a young woman in good health. The V gene is TRBV5-1, the J gene TRBJ2-1; D may be TRBD1 or TRBD2 (6 bases each). Sequencing input: PBMCs. In DNA form, the CDR3 reads TGCGCCAGCAGTCCCGGGGGCACTTTCGATGAGCAGTTCTTC. Translating gives CASSPGGTFDEQFF.